This passage covers 28 T cell receptor beta chains from one sample sequenced in a study of blood T cells in healthy people across ages. A J-beta primer mix and a sample-barcoded 5' primer were used in a second PCR of about 7 to 12 cycles. TCRdb re-derived calls from the 5' RACE reads in MiXCR, one entry per CDR3 protein. This sample has 1 million or so distinct CDR3 sequences; more than 40% occur once, and the top ten carry about 20%. The sequencing sample was made of blood. These receptors were collected from a woman aged 60-75 years in good health.

This clonotype has only a few counts. The chain uses TRBV29-1 and TRBJ1-2; D unclear. Trimming stripped 6 bases from V and 7 bases from J, with 15 bases between. Germline V gene sequence: CDR1 SQVTM, CDR2 ANQGSEA. This CDR3 comprises 12 residues. For the CDR3, the DNA is TGCAGCGTGCCCACGATGGCCCGTGGCTACACCTTC. Its protein product is CSVPTMARGYTF.

V and J are TRBV20-1 and TRBJ2-5; 9 bases agree with TRBD1. CDR1 is DFQATT, CDR2 SNEGSKA, per germline (reference sequence). J was trimmed by 9 bases and V by 0 bases; bases with no gene match: 17. This CDR3 spans 17 amino acids. The DNA of the CDR3 is TGCAGTGCTAGAGAGATCAAAGGGTGGTGGGACAGGGCGGCCCAGTACTTC. Protein product: CSAREIKGWWDRAAQYF.

This chain links TRBV20-1 with TRBJ2-3; tentatively, D is TRBD2 (6 bases). The CDR3 runs 13 residues. Germline CDR1 is DFQATT and CDR2 is SNEGSKA (reference sequence). Trimming removed 2 bases at V and 7 bases at J, with 13 bases between. The CDR3, as DNA: TGCAGTGCTAGACCGACGGGGGTCTATACGCAGTATTTT. This codes for CSARPTGVYTQYF.

In this sample, this clonotype turned up many times. The V gene is TRBV4-1, the J gene TRBJ1-2; the D gene is possibly TRBD1 (5 bases). The germline V gene has CDR1 MGHRA and CDR2 YSYEKL. Trimming cost V 3 bases and J 10 bases, with 15 bases left between them. There are 13 residues in the CDR3. The CDR3: CASSHPGGEDYTF. As DNA, the CDR3 is TGCGCCAGCAGCCACCCGGGGGGGGAGGACTACACCTTC.

The sample holds a few counts of this clonotype. V is TRBV6-1 and J is TRBJ2-7; 7 bases agree with TRBD1. Germline V gene sequence: CDR1 MNHNS, CDR2 SASEGT. CDR3 length: 13 amino acids. The V and J ends lost 6 bases and 3 bases, in that order; junction bases with no gene match: 5. CDR3 region: CASRTGTVYEQYF. The CDR3 bases are TGTGCCAGCAGGACGGGGACAGTCTACGAGCAGTACTTC.

Only a few counts were recorded for this clonotype. V and J are TRBV20-1 and TRBJ2-7; 9 bases line up with TRBD2. The CDR3 is made up of 14 amino acids. Germline CDR1 is DFQATT and CDR2 is SNEGSKA (reference sequence). V lost 3 bases to trimming and J lost 6 bases; unmatched junction nucleotides: 9. CDR3 DNA: TGCAGTGCTAGCATAGCGGGAGTCTCCGCCGAGCAGTACTTC. Translated: CSASIAGVSAEQYF.

The V call is TRBV5-1, the J call TRBJ2-1; D is undetermined. Germline V gene lookup returns CDR1 SGHRS and CDR2 YFSETQ. The CDR3 runs to 18 residues. V was cut by 1 base and J by 6 bases, with 23 bases left in between. CDR3 region: CASSLFLLLGFWRNEQFF. Here the CDR3 DNA reads TGCGCCAGCAGCTTGTTTCTGCTGCTCGGGTTCTGGCGCAATGAGCAGTTCTTC.

V gene TRBV7-9 combines with J gene TRBJ2-3, with D possibly matching TRBD2 (5 bases). Germline V lookup: CDR1 SEHNR, CDR2 FQNEAQ (reference sequence). V shed 5 bases and J shed 4 bases, with 16 bases lying between them. The CDR3 runs to 15 residues. The CDR3 sequence is CASSRVGGRPDTQYF. The CDR3 DNA follows: TGTGCCAGCAGCCGAGTAGGAGGCCGTCCAGATACGCAGTATTTT.

This clonotype came up a few times. The chain carries TRBV6-2 or TRBV6-3 and TRBJ1-2; TRBD1 agrees at 7 bases. CDR1 and CDR2 from the germline V gene are MNHEY and SVGEGT. This CDR3 has 13 amino acids. V was pared by 6 bases and J by 8 bases, with 9 bases of the junction left unmatched. CDR3 region: CASRPSGGSGYTF. The CDR3 bases are TGTGCCAGCAGACCCTCAGGGGGTAGCGGCTACACCTTC.

This clonotype was counted only a few times. CDR3 sequence (DNA): TGTGCCAGCAGGGTAGCGGGAGGGCCTTCGAAGCAATACGAGCAGTACTTC. Its protein product is CASRVAGGPSKQYEQYF. The chain employs TRBV27 and TRBJ2-7; 11 bases line up with TRBD2. The V segment lost 6 bases and the J segment 4 bases; nucleotides outside the gene matches: 14. Germline V lookup: CDR1 MNHEY, CDR2 SMNVEV (reference sequence). The CDR3 runs to 17 residues.

V usage is TRBV7-2 and J usage is TRBJ2-3; D unclear. V was clipped by 5 bases and J by 4 bases, with 10 bases between them. Germline V gene data show CDR1 as SGHTA and CDR2 as FQGNSA. The CDR3 length is 13 residues. CDR3 amino acids: CASSTRSSDTQYF. The CDR3 DNA is TGTGCCAGCAGCACCCGCTCGTCAGATACGCAGTATTTT.

The genes are TRBV5-4 and TRBJ2-1; unclear D gene. V was shortened by 0 bases and J by 7 bases, with 14 bases between the two germline ends. Looked up from germline, CDR1 is SGHNT and CDR2 is YYREEE (reference sequence). This CDR3 region has 15 residues. The CDR3 DNA follows: TGTGCCAGCAGCTTGGACCGAGCCACTTTTAATGAGCAGTTCTTC. It is translated as CASSLDRATFNEQFF. Complete variable domain (other parts from reference TRBV5-4 and TRBJ2-1): ETGVTQSPTHLIKTRGQQVTLRCSSQSGHNTVSWYQQALGQGPQFIFQYYREEENGRGNFPPRFSGLQFPNYSSELNVNALELDDSALYLCASSLDRATFNEQFFGPGTRLTVL.

This clonotype was seen a few times. J is TRBJ2-3 and V is TRBV20-1; D is uncertain. This CDR3 region has 14 residues. Trimming cost V 6 bases and J 0 bases, with 13 bases left between them. Germline assignment: CDR1 DFQATT and CDR2 SNEGSKA (reference sequence). The CDR3 DNA reads TGCAGTGCAAGGAGTACCGATAGCACAGATACGCAGTATTTT. It encodes CSARSTDSTDTQYF.

This chain connects TRBV28 to TRBJ2-6, with 7 bases lining up with TRBD1. Germline V gene sequence: CDR1 MDHEN, CDR2 SYDVKM. The CDR3 consists of 16 residues. Unmatched junction bases numbered 5, after V lost 6 bases and J lost 0 bases. This chain's CDR3 is CASRTGYLSGANVLTF. The CDR3, as DNA: TGTGCCAGCAGGACAGGGTACCTCTCTGGGGCCAACGTCCTGACTTTC.

CDR3 in amino acids: CASSRREAAFF. CDR3 coding DNA: TGTGCCAGCAGTAGGAGGGAGGCGGCTTTCTTT. The V gene is TRBV25-1, the J gene TRBJ1-1, with D hard to call. Germline V gene data show CDR1 as MGHDK and CDR2 as SYGVNS. V lost 5 bases, J lost 11 bases, and 12 bases lay in between. This CDR3 has 11 amino acids.

This clonotype has ten or more counts. A much larger clone sits a single nucleotide away, making a read error possible. CDR3 in DNA: TGCGCCAGCAGTGCCCGCGGGCAGGGGCAGACCCAGTACTTC. This encodes CASSARGQGQTQYF. V and J are TRBV10-2 and TRBJ2-5; D may be TRBD1 (6 bases). CDR1 is WSHSY and CDR2 is SAAADI in the germline V gene. CDR3 length: 14 residues. The V end was cut by 4 bases, the J end by 6 bases, with 15 bases between.

The J gene is TRBJ2-7, the V gene TRBV11-2; 8 bases fit TRBD1. The CDR3 is 13 residues long. The V segment lost 6 bases and the J segment 5 bases; nucleotides outside the gene matches: 6. Germline-derived CDR1 and CDR2 are SGHAT and FQNNGV. The chain's CDR3 is CASSPTGVHEQYF. DNA for the CDR3: TGTGCCAGCAGTCCGACAGGGGTCCACGAGCAGTACTTC.

This clonotype was seen repeatedly, ten times or more. This chain connects TRBV13 to TRBJ2-5, with D perhaps matching TRBD1 or TRBD2 (5 bases each). Germline V lookup: CDR1 PRHDT, CDR2 FYEKMQ (reference sequence). Trimming pared 5 bases from V and 5 bases from J, leaving 18 bases between. The CDR3 length is 15 residues. The CDR3 region is CASSPQGVTRETQYF. The CDR3 DNA is TGTGCCAGCAGCCCCCAGGGAGTCACCCGGGAGACCCAGTACTTC.

V gene TRBV11-2 combines with J gene TRBJ2-3; no clear D gene. This CDR3 has 15 amino acids. The germline V gene encodes CDR1 SGHAT and CDR2 FQNNGV. V was pared by 1 base and J by 3 bases, with 11 bases between. The CDR3 here is CASSLAVIVTDTQYF. The CDR3 coding sequence is TGTGCCAGCAGCTTAGCCGTTATAGTTACAGATACGCAGTATTTT.

V is TRBV5-1 and J is TRBJ2-7; TRBD1 agrees at 7 bases. The V gene end was trimmed by 0 bases and the J gene end by 3 bases; junction bases not matched to a gene: 3. The CDR3 extends over 14 amino acids. CDR1 is SGHRS, CDR2 YFSETQ, per germline. The CDR3 nucleotides read TGCGCCAGCAGCTTGGTCCAGGGGGACTACGAGCAGTACTTC. Its translation: CASSLVQGDYEQYF.

The chain uses TRBV15 and TRBJ2-4, with D perhaps matching TRBD1 (6 bases). With the DNA end fitting TRBJ2-7 better, the J assignment may be wrong. CDR1 is LNHNV, CDR2 YYDKDF, per germline (reference sequence). The CDR3 length is 16 residues. CDR3 coding DNA: TGTGCCACCAGCAGAGCAGGGGTCCACCTAGCCAACGAGCAGTACTTC. It encodes CATSRAGVHLANEQYF.

This clonotype was recorded a few times. This chain links TRBV20-1 with TRBJ2-1; 13 bases are shared with TRBD2. This CDR3 spans 14 amino acids. Germline CDR1 is DFQATT and CDR2 is SNEGSKA (reference sequence). The trim removed 6 bases at V and 8 bases at J, leaving 7 bases unmatched. For the CDR3, the DNA is TGCAGTGCCCTTGGACTAGCGGGAGCCGATGAGCAGTTCTTC. Translating it yields CSALGLAGADEQFF.

This clonotype has just a few counts. The chain has TRBV20-1 and TRBJ1-1; no clear D gene. In germline, CDR1 is DFQATT, CDR2 SNEGSKA (reference sequence). There are 14 residues in the CDR3. The V and J ends lost 5 bases and 1 base respectively, with 14 bases between them. Here the CDR3 reads CSAFKESPNTEAFF. The CDR3 coding sequence is TGCAGTGCTTTTAAGGAGAGTCCGAACACTGAAGCTTTCTTT.

This chain links TRBV5-1 with TRBJ2-1; the match to TRBD1 covers 9 bases. This CDR3 region has 14 residues. J gave up 7 bases and V 1 base, and 3 bases lay outside the gene matches. Germline V gene sequence: CDR1 SGHRS, CDR2 YFSETQ. Here the CDR3 reads CASSLLTGGNEQFF. For the CDR3, the DNA is TGCGCCAGCAGCTTGTTGACAGGGGGTAATGAGCAGTTCTTC.

The chain is built from TRBV13 and TRBJ2-1; D possibly matches TRBD1 or TRBD2 (5 bases each). Trimming left V 5 bases short and J 4 bases short, with 9 bases between. CDR1 is PRHDT, CDR2 FYEKMQ, per germline (reference sequence). The CDR3 contains 13 residues. The CDR3 region is CASSRWGYNEQFF. CDR3 DNA: TGTGCCAGCAGCAGATGGGGGTACAATGAGCAGTTCTTC.

This sequence joins TRBV7-3 and TRBJ1-1; D is undetermined. Trimming took off 2 bases at V and 4 bases at J, with 11 bases between the two ends. Germline-derived CDR1 and CDR2 are SGHTA and FQGTGA. The CDR3 spans 14 residues. The CDR3 spells CASSLSAMSTEAFF. The CDR3 nucleotides are TGTGCCAGCAGCTTATCAGCGATGAGCACTGAAGCTTTCTTT.

This chain connects TRBV18 to TRBJ2-7, with 7 bases identical to TRBD2. After removal of 2 bases from V and 0 bases from J, the junction contained 4 bases not matched to a gene. CDR3 size: 15 residues. Germline V CDR1 and CDR2: KGHSH, LQKENI. DNA of the CDR3: TGTGCCAGCTCACCAACCCAGCGGGGCTCCTACGAGCAGTACTTC. This encodes CASSPTQRGSYEQYF. The entire variable domain, with the rest obtained from reference TRBV18 and TRBJ2-7, is as follows: NAGVMQNPRHLVRRRGQEARLRCSPMKGHSHVYWYRQLPEEGLKFMVYLQKENIIDESGMPKERFSAEFPKEGPSILRIQQVVRGDSAAYFCASSPTQRGSYEQYFGPGTRLTVT.

This clonotype was picked up a small number of times. The V and J genes are TRBV10-2 and TRBJ2-1, with TRBD2 matching 11 bases. The CDR3 has 15 amino acids. V was clipped by 6 bases and J by 3 bases; unmatched bases: 4. Germline CDR1 and CDR2: WSHSY and SAAADI. The chain's CDR3 is CASSVTSGGYNEQFF. CDR3 coding DNA: TGCGCCAGCAGCGTCACTAGCGGGGGCTACAATGAGCAGTTCTTC.